These 22 T cell receptor beta chains were sequenced from one sample in a study of chemoradiotherapy in HPV16-positive cancers. The table came from immunoSEQ multiplex PCR; TCRdb's copy has only in-frame clones and leaves some out. The sample includes 29,000 or so clones, around 90% of them seen just once. Material: blood, obtained from a patient who underwent chemoradiotherapy. Receptors were obtained from a human donor with HPV-associated anogenital cancer.

J is TRBJ2-5 and V is TRBV28; D not certain. Germline values: CDR1 MDHEN, CDR2 SYDVKM. V dropped 3 bases and J dropped 0 bases, with 8 bases sitting between them. This CDR3 has 14 residues. CDR3 DNA: TGTGCCAGCAGTTTCGTGACAAACCAAGAGACCCAGTACTTC. Its protein is CASSFVTNQETQYF.

The rearrangement uses TRBV29-1 and TRBJ2-3; 9 bases fit TRBD2. Germline trimming cut 4 bases from V and 2 bases from J; bases unmatched to any gene: 7. CDR3 size: 15 residues. Per the germline V gene, CDR1 is SQVTM and CDR2 is ANQGSEA. This CDR3 is CSVGGTSGLTDTQYF. Written as DNA, the CDR3 is TGCAGCGTTGGGGGTACTAGCGGGCTCACAGATACGCAGTATTTT.

This rearrangement joins TRBV18 to TRBJ1-1, with a possible D match to TRBD1 (6 bases). Trimming cost V 4 bases and J 0 bases, with 15 bases left between them. Germline lookup yields CDR1 KGHSH and CDR2 LQKENI. The CDR3 totals 16 residues. CDR3 nucleotide sequence: TGTGCCAGCTCACGATCGGACAGCCTAATGAACACTGAAGCTTTCTTT. It translates to CASSRSDSLMNTEAFF.

The chain joins TRBV5-1 to TRBJ1-6; D is perhaps TRBD1 (6 bases). The CDR3 extends over 15 amino acids. Trimming cost V 4 bases and J 3 bases, with 11 bases left between them. Germline lookup yields CDR1 SGHRS and CDR2 YFSETQ. The CDR3 nucleotides are TGCGCCAGCAGCCGCCGGGACAACTATAATTCACCCCTCCACTTT. Its protein is CASSRRDNYNSPLHF.

This clone has a handful of counts. The CDR3 nucleotides read TGTGCCAGCAGCCCTGACAGGGCCGAGCAGTACTTC. Translated, it gives CASSPDRAEQYF. The rearrangement links TRBV6-5 to TRBJ2-7; 7 bases are a match to TRBD1. The germline V gene has CDR1 MNHEY and CDR2 SVGAGI. The V and J ends lost 6 bases and 6 bases, in that order; junction bases with no gene match: 5. The CDR3 consists of 12 residues.

This clone appeared a single time. The chain combines TRBV18 with TRBJ2-6; D assignment may be TRBD1 or TRBD2 (5 bases each). Germline V gene lookup returns CDR1 KGHSH and CDR2 LQKENI. The CDR3 is 17 amino acids. With 5 bases removed from V and 0 bases from J, the gap between germline ends came to 14 bases. The CDR3 DNA reads as TGTGCCAGCTCAGCAGACATGGGGGTCTCTGGGGCCAACGTCCTGACTTTC. It yields the protein CASSADMGVSGANVLTF.

This rearrangement joins TRBV5-6 to TRBJ1-2; TRBD1 is a possible D gene (6 bases). The V end lost 1 base, the J end lost 4 bases, and 8 bases lay between the germline ends. Per the germline V gene, CDR1 is SGHDT and CDR2 is YYEEEE. The CDR3 runs 13 residues. CDR3 protein: CASSLWDIYGYTF. CDR3 nucleotides: TGTGCCAGCAGCTTGTGGGACATCTATGGCTACACCTTC.

The CDR3 bases are TGTGCCAGCTCACCAAACGAACTGAGGGTCCCGCTACCCTACGAGCAGTACTTC. It codes for CASSPNELRVPLPYEQYF. This chain joins TRBV18 and TRBJ2-7; perhaps TRBD2 as D (5 bases). Germline assignment: CDR1 KGHSH and CDR2 LQKENI. Trimming cost V 2 bases and J 2 bases, with 22 bases left between them. The CDR3 has 18 amino acids.

The V call is TRBV25-1, the J call TRBJ2-3; D may be TRBD1 or TRBD2 (5 bases each). This CDR3 is built from 11 residues. The ends were cut back, 7 bases at V and 10 bases at J, with 12 bases in the middle. Germline V lookup: CDR1 MGHDK, CDR2 SYGVNS. In DNA, the CDR3 is TGTGCCAGCAAGAGGGGCCCCTCGCAGTATTTT. It yields the protein CASKRGPSQYF.

The chain combines TRBV29-1 with TRBJ1-3; D remains unclear. CDR3 size: 13 residues. V lost 3 bases and J 2 bases, leaving 8 bases between the germline ends. Per germline, CDR1 SQVTM and CDR2 ANQGSEA. The CDR3 DNA reads as TGCAGCGTTGAGGTCGACGCTGGAAACACCATATATTTT. This gives the protein CSVEVDAGNTIYF.

The chain joins TRBV14 to TRBJ1-6, with a weak D call TRBD1 (6 bases). From germline, CDR1 is SGHDN and CDR2 FVKESK. The length of the CDR3 is 17 residues. V lost 1 base, J lost 2 bases, and 12 bases lay in between. CDR3 in amino acids: CASSQGRGGTYNSPLHF. In DNA, the CDR3 is TGTGCCAGCAGCCAAGGCAGGGGAGGAACCTATAATTCACCCCTCCACTTT.

The rearrangement joins TRBV5-5 to TRBJ2-1, with 10 nucleotides matching TRBD2. CDR1 is SGHKS, CDR2 YYEKEE, per germline (reference sequence). J lost 9 bases, V lost 2 bases, and 8 bases had no gene match. CDR3 size: 15 residues. CDR3 sequence: CASSLTSGVLGEQFF. CDR3 nucleotides: TGTGCCAGCAGCTTAACTAGCGGGGTGTTAGGTGAGCAGTTCTTC.

The CDR3 protein is CASSLGAGSETQYF. Here the CDR3 DNA reads TGTGCCAGCAGCTTGGGGGCCGGGTCGGAGACCCAGTACTTC. This chain links TRBV7-3 with TRBJ2-5; maybe TRBD1 (6 bases). Germline CDR1 reads SGHTA; CDR2 reads FQGTGA. CDR3 length: 14 amino acids. V lost 3 bases, J lost 5 bases, and 13 bases lay in between. The variable domain in full, with the rest retrieved from reference TRBV7-3 and TRBJ2-5, is GAGVSQTPSNKVTEKGKYVELRCDPISGHTALYWYRQSLGQGPEFLIYFQGTGAADDSGLPNDRFFAVRPEGSVSTLKIQRTERGDSAVYLCASSLGAGSETQYFGPGTRLLVL.

The rearrangement links TRBV5-1 to TRBJ1-4, with TRBD1 as a possible D gene (5 bases). V lost 2 bases and J 0 bases, leaving 11 bases between the germline ends. This CDR3 has 16 amino acids. Germline V CDR1 and CDR2: SGHRS, YFSETQ. The CDR3 spells CASSFGGTATNEKLFF. The CDR3 DNA reads as TGCGCCAGCAGCTTTGGAGGGACGGCAACTAATGAAAAACTGTTTTTT.

This clone showed up just a few times. The rearrangement links TRBV28 to TRBJ1-5; D is ambiguous. Germline lookup yields CDR1 MDHEN and CDR2 SYDVKM. V lost 2 bases to trimming and J lost 3 bases, with 8 bases between them. This CDR3 is 14 amino acids long. CDR3 sequence: CASSLGRHNQPQHF. The DNA for the CDR3 is TGTGCCAGCAGTTTAGGGCGGCACAATCAGCCCCAGCATTTT.

The chain links TRBV10-3 to TRBJ1-3, with D possibly being TRBD1 (5 bases). The CDR3 runs to 16 residues. The V and J ends lost 3 bases and 4 bases respectively, with 16 bases between them. The germline CDR1 and CDR2 sequences are ENHRY and SYGVKD. The CDR3 loop is CAISDWGGSEGNTIYF. In nucleotides, the CDR3 is TGTGCCATCAGTGATTGGGGGGGGAGTGAAGGAAACACCATATATTTT.

The chain uses TRBV5-1 and TRBJ2-7; weak D call: TRBD1 (6 bases). Germline V lookup: CDR1 SGHRS, CDR2 YFSETQ. Trimming removed 6 bases from V and 2 bases from J, with 27 bases in between. The CDR3 covers 18 residues. This CDR3 reads CASNGPPRTTGYTYEQYF. The CDR3 DNA reads TGCGCCAGCAACGGGCCCCCCCGGACCACAGGGTACACCTACGAGCAGTACTTC. Filled out from reference TRBV5-1 and TRBJ2-7, the complete variable domain reads KAGVTQTPRYLIKTRGQQVTLSCSPISGHRSVSWYQQTPGQGLQFLFEYFSETQRNKGNFPGRFSGRQFSNSRSEMNVSTLELGDSALYLCASNGPPRTTGYTYEQYFGPGTRLTVT.

The V gene is TRBV6-1, the J gene TRBJ2-7; D call uncertain. The germline CDR1 and CDR2 sequences are MNHNS and SASEGT. CDR3 length: 13 amino acids. The V end was cut by 7 bases, the J end by 2 bases, with 12 bases between. Here the CDR3 DNA reads TGTGCCAGCAACCCCAGAACGCCCTACGAGCAGTACTTC. This sequence encodes CASNPRTPYEQYF.

The chain has TRBV6-6 and TRBJ2-4; TRBD1 might be the D (7 bases). Germline V lookup: CDR1 MNHNY, CDR2 SVGAGI (reference sequence). The CDR3 runs to 16 residues. V lost 6 bases, J lost 1 base, and 16 bases lay in between. CDR3 sequence: CASSMQGGAAKNIQYF. CDR3 nucleotide sequence: TGTGCCAGCAGCATGCAGGGGGGAGCCGCCAAAAACATTCAGTACTTC.

This chain connects TRBV5-1 to TRBJ1-1; D is unclear. The CDR3 runs 13 residues. Trimming took off 4 bases at V and 6 bases at J, with 13 bases between the two ends. CDR1 is SGHRS, CDR2 YFSETQ, per germline. The CDR3 reads CASSANTGAEAFF. CDR3 coding DNA: TGCGCCAGCAGCGCTAACACCGGCGCTGAAGCTTTCTTT.

The rearrangement uses TRBV5-1 and TRBJ2-7, with TRBD1 matching over 8 bases. There are 14 residues in the CDR3. J gave up 6 bases and V 4 bases, and 9 bases lay outside the gene matches. Germline CDR1 reads SGHRS; CDR2 reads YFSETQ. In nucleotides, the CDR3 is TGCGCCAGCAGCATTGACAGGGGTGGTCTCGAGCAGTACTTC. Amino acids: CASSIDRGGLEQYF.

The chain uses TRBV9 and TRBJ2-1; D is ambiguous. Germline lookup yields CDR1 SGDLS and CDR2 YYNGEE. CDR3 length: 13 residues. V shed 0 bases and J shed 3 bases, with 4 bases lying between them. CDR3 in DNA: TGTGCCAGCAGCGTAGGTAACTACAATGAGCAGTTCTTC. This codes for CASSVGNYNEQFF.